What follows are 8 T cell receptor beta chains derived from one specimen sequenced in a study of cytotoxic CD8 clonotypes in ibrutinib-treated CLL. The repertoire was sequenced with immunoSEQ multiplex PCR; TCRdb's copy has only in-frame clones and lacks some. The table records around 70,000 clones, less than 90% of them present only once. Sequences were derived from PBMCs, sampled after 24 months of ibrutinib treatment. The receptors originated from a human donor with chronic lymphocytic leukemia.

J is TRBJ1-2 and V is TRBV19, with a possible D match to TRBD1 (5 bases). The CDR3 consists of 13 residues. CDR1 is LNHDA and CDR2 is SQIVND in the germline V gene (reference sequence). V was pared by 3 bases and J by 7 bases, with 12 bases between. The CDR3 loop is CASSIRAGPGYTF. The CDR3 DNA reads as TGTGCCAGTAGTATTCGGGCAGGGCCTGGCTACACCTTC.

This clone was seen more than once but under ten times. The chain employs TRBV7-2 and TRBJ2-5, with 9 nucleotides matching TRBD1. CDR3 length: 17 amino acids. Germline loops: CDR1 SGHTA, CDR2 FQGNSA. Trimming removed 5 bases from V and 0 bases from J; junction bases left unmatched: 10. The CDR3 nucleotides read TGTGCCAGCAGCCGAACTCGGACAGGGGTCAACCAAGAGACCCAGTACTTC. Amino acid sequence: CASSRTRTGVNQETQYF.

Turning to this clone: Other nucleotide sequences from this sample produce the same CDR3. CDR3 coding DNA: TGCGCCAGCAGCTTGGGGTACGAGCAGTACTTC. Translating gives CASSLGYEQYF. The chain uses TRBV5-1 and TRBJ2-7, with D uncertain. V shed 0 bases and J shed 4 bases, with 2 bases lying between them. In germline, CDR1 is SGHRS, CDR2 YFSETQ. The CDR3 is made up of 11 amino acids.

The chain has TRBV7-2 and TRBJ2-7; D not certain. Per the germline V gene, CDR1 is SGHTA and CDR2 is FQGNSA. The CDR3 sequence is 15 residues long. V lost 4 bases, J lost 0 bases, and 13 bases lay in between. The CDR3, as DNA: TGTGCCAGCAGCTCGACTGGACGTACCTCCTACGAGCAGTACTTC. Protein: CASSSTGRTSYEQYF. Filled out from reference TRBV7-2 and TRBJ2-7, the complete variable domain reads GAGVSQSPSNKVTEKGKDVELRCDPISGHTALYWYRQSLGQGLEFLIYFQGNSAPDKSGLPSDRFSAERTGGSVSTLTIQRTQQEDSAVYLCASSSTGRTSYEQYFGPGTRLTVT.

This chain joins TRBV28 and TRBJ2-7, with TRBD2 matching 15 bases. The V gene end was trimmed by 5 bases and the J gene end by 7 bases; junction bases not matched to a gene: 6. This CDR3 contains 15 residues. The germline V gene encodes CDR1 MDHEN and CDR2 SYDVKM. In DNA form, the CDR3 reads TGTGCCAGCAGTGGACTAGCGGGAGGGCCGGGTGAGCAGTACTTC. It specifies CASSGLAGGPGEQYF.

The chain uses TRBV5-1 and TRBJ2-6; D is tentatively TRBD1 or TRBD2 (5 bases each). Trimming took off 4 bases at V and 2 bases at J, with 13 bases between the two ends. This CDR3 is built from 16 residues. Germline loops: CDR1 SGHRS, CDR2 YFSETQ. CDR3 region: CASSTGDGTGANVLTF. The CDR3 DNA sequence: TGCGCCAGCAGCACCGGGGACGGCACTGGGGCCAACGTCCTGACTTTC.

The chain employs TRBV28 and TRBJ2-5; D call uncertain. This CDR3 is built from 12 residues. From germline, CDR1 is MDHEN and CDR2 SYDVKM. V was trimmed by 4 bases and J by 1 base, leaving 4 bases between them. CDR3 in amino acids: CASSSLQETQYF. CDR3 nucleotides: TGTGCCAGCAGTTCCCTCCAAGAGACCCAGTACTTC.

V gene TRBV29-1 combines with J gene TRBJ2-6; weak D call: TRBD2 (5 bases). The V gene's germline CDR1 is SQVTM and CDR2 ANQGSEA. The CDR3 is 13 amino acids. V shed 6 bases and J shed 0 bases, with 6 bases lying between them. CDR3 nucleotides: TGCAGCGTCCGGGGCTCTGGGGCCAACGTCCTGACTTTC. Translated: CSVRGSGANVLTF.